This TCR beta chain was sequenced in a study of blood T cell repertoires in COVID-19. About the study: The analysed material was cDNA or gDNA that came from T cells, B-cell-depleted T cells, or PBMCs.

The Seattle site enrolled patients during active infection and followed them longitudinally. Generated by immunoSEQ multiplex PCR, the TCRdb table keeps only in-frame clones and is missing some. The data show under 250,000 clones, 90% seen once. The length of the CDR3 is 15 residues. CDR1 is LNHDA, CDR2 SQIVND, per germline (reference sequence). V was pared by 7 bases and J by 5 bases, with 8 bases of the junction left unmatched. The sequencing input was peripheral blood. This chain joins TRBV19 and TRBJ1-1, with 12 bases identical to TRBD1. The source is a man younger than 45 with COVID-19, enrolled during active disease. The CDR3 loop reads CASKGTGGAGTEAFF. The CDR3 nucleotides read TGTGCCAGTAAAGGGACAGGGGGCGCGGGGACTGAAGCTTTCTTT.